This passage covers 9 T cell receptor beta chains from one sample sequenced in a study of OX40 agonist ivuxolimab in advanced cancers. TCRdb's table, derived via immunoSEQ multiplex PCR, lists solely in-frame clones and lacks some. This sample has around 45,000 clones, with roughly 90% found just once. The material sequenced was CD4+ or CD8+ T cells sorted from blood, taken in a trial of the OX40 agonist ivuxolimab. The receptors come from an adult with an advanced solid tumor such as melanoma, head and neck, liver or kidney cancer.

The chain has TRBV11-2 and TRBJ2-7, with 10 bases lining up with TRBD1. The germline gives CDR1 SGHAT, CDR2 FQNNGV. This CDR3 spans 15 amino acids. The J segment lost 2 bases and the V segment lost 3 bases, leaving 4 bases of the junction unmatched. Here the CDR3 DNA reads TGTGCCAGCAGCTTTCTGACAGGGGGCCCCTACGAGCAGTACTTC. This translates into CASSFLTGGPYEQYF.

This chain uses TRBV7-6 with TRBJ2-3; TRBD2 matches 8 bases. The CDR3 runs to 16 residues. CDR1 is SGHVS and CDR2 is FNYEAQ in the germline V gene. Losses at the gene ends were 3 bases for V and 4 bases for J; bases not matched to a gene: 9. CDR3 bases: TGTGCCAGCAGCTTGCGGCTAGCGGGTATTTCAGATACGCAGTATTTT. Amino acids: CASSLRLAGISDTQYF.

The chain has TRBV7-6 and TRBJ2-5; the match to TRBD2 covers 13 bases. The ends lost 4 bases at V and 2 bases at J; junction bases unmatched: 4. Germline CDR1 is SGHVS and CDR2 is FNYEAQ. The length of the CDR3 is 16 residues. Here the CDR3 DNA reads TGTGCCAGCAGCTCGGAGGGACTAGCGGGACAAGAGACCCAGTACTTC. Protein sequence: CASSSEGLAGQETQYF.

The rearrangement links TRBV5-6 to TRBJ1-5, with a tentative D call TRBD1 (5 bases). Germline V gene lookup returns CDR1 SGHDT and CDR2 YYEEEE. This CDR3 comprises 15 residues. Trimming shortened V by 4 bases and J by 2 bases, and 13 bases separated the two germline ends. The CDR3 bases are TGTGCCAGCAGCGGGGAGCAGGGTCGCAATCAGCCCCAGCATTTT. Residues: CASSGEQGRNQPQHF.

The J gene is TRBJ1-2, the V gene TRBV2, with no clear D. V lost 2 bases and J 4 bases, leaving 11 bases between the germline ends. The germline V gene has CDR1 SNHLY and CDR2 FYNNEI. The CDR3 has 14 amino acids. In nucleotides, the CDR3 is TGTGCCAGCAGTGAATCCGGCACCCTCTATGGCTACACCTTC. Translated: CASSESGTLYGYTF.

The V gene is TRBV7-3, the J gene TRBJ2-7; no clear D. V lost 0 bases and J 7 bases, leaving 7 bases between the germline ends. Germline V lookup: CDR1 SGHTA, CDR2 FQGTGA. The length of the CDR3 is 12 residues. This chain's CDR3 is CASSLTLGEQYF. As DNA, the CDR3 is TGTGCCAGCAGCTTAACGTTAGGGGAGCAGTACTTC. Using reference TRBV7-3 and TRBJ2-7 for the parts outside the CDR3, the full variable domain is GAGVSQTPSNKVTEKGKYVELRCDPISGHTALYWYRQSLGQGPEFLIYFQGTGAADDSGLPNDRFFAVRPEGSVSTLKIQRTERGDSAVYLCASSLTLGEQYFGPGTRLTVT.

J is TRBJ2-7 and V is TRBV6-5; 8 bases match TRBD1. The length of the CDR3 is 14 residues. CDR1 and CDR2 (germline): MNHEY, SVGAGI. V lost 5 bases and J lost 4; bases outside the gene matches: 7. The CDR3 sequence: CASSKRTGSYEQYF. In nucleotides, the CDR3 is TGTGCCAGCAGTAAGAGGACAGGGTCGTACGAGCAGTACTTC.

This chain uses TRBV6-6 with TRBJ1-1, with 11 bases identical to TRBD1. CDR1 is MNHNY, CDR2 SVGAGI, per germline (reference sequence). The V segment lost 6 bases and the J segment 8 bases; nucleotides outside the gene matches: 5. The CDR3 sequence is 13 residues long. DNA for the CDR3: TGTGCCAGCAGAGGACAGGGGGCCCTGGAAGCTTTCTTT. The encoded protein is CASRGQGALEAFF.

This chain uses TRBV7-2 with TRBJ2-3, with TRBD1 matching 7 bases. Losses at the gene ends were 5 bases for V and 7 bases for J; bases not matched to a gene: 15. Germline loops: CDR1 SGHTA, CDR2 FQGNSA. The CDR3 runs to 16 residues. In DNA, the CDR3 is TGTGCCAGCAGCCCCCCGGGACAGAGAATTTTGAATACGCAGTATTTT. Protein: CASSPPGQRILNTQYF.